This T cell receptor (beta chain) was identified during a study of T cells in Graves' hyperthyroidism and ophthalmopathy. As for the study in general: It was at initial diagnosis, before any treatment, that peripheral blood was collected. Whole-study findings and limits: It was a median around 6 months before onset that the model predicted ophthalmopathy.

Amplified regions were TCR beta CDR3 sequences from RNA transcripts. The primer set for the first-round RT-PCR of the TCR CDR3 was HTBI. One entry per CDR3 protein results from TCRdb running MiXCR on the multiplex PCR reads. The data show some 500,000 distinct CDR3 sequences, approximately 15% seen once. Exclusion of patients followed from uncontrolled infection, other autoimmune disease, pregnancy or lactation. The CDR3 length is 15 residues. Germline CDR1 reads MNHEY; CDR2 reads SVGAGI. V was trimmed by 0 bases and J by 0 bases, leaving 8 bases between them. This clonotype was seen at least ten times. What it binds is unknown.

J is TRBJ1-1 and V is TRBV6-5; D is unclear. The specimen sequenced was blood. The receptor was derived from a woman under 30 with Graves' hyperthyroidism. CDR3 sequence reads: CASSYSRIMNTEAFF. The CDR3 DNA reads as TGTGCCAGCAGTTACTCCCGGATCATGAACACTGAAGCTTTCTTT.